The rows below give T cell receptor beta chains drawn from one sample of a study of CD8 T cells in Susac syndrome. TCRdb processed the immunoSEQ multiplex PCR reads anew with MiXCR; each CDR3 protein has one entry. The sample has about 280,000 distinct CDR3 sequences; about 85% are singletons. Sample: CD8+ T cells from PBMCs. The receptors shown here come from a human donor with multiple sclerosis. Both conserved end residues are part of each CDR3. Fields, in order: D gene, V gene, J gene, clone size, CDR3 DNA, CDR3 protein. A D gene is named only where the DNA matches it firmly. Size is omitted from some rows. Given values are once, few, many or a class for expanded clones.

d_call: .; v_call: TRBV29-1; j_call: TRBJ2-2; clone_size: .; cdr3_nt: TGCAGCGTTGATTGGGGAACCGGGGAGCTGTTTTTT; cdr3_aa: CSVDWGTGELFF
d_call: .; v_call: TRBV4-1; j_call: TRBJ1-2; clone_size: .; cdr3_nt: TGCGCCAGCAGCCAGGATGCCGGGAGTGGTGGCTACACCTTC; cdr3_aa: CASSQDAGSGGYTF
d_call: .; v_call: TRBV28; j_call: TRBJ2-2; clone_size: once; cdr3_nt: TGTGCCAGCAGTTCTTATGGACTCGCCGGGGGGGAGCTGTTTTTT; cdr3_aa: CASSSYGLAGGELFF
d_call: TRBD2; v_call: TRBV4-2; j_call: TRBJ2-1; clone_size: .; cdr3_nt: TGTGCCAGCAGCCAGGGACTAGCGGCGAGCTCCTACAATGAGCAGTTCTTC; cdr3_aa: CASSQGLAASSYNEQFF
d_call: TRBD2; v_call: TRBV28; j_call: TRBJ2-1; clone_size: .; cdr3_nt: TGTGCCAGCAGTTTCCGCTCTCTAGCGGGAAATCACTGCAATGAGCAGTTCTTC; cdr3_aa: CASSFRSLAGNHCNEQFF
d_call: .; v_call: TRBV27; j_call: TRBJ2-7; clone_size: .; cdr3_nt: TGTGCCAGCAGCCCGACCCTCGAGACAGGCTCCGAGCAGTACTTC; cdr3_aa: CASSPTLETGSEQYF
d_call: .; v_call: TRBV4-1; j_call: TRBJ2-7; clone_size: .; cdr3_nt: TGCGCCAGCAGCCAAGATGAAGAATGGTACTCCTACGAGCAGTACTTC; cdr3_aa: CASSQDEEWYSYEQYF
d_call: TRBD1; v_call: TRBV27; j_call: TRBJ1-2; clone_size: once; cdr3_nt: TGTGCCAGCAGTTTGGACAGGGCCCATGGCTACACCTTC; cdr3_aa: CASSLDRAHGYTF
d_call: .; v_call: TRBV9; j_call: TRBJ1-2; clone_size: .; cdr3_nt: TGTGCCAGCAGCTTTCCATCAGGGAACATTAACTATGGCTACACCTTC; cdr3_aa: CASSFPSGNINYGYTF
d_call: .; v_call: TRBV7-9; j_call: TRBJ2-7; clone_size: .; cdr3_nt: TGTGCCAGCAGCTTAGTAGAATACGAGCAGTACTTC; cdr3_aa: CASSLVEYEQYF
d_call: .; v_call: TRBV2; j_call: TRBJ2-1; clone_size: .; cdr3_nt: TGTGCCAGCAGTGAAGGCGTACCCAATGAGCAGTTCTTC; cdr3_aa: CASSEGVPNEQFF
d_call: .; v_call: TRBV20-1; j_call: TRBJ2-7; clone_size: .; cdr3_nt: TGCAGTGCTAGTCCCAGGCCCCGCTACGAGCAGTACTTC; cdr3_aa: CSASPRPRYEQYF
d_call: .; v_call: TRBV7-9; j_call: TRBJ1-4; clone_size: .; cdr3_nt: TGTGCCAGCAGCACCCCACCGACAGGAGAAGATGAAAAACTGTTTTTT; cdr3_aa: CASSTPPTGEDEKLFF
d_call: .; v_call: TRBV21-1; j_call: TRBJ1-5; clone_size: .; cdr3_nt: TGTGCCAGCAGCAAAGGGAACAGGGGGGAGAATCAGCCCCAGCATTTT; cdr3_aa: CASSKGNRGENQPQHF
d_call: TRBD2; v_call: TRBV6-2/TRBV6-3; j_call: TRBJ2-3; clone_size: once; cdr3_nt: TGTGCCAGCAACCAAGCGGGGGCAGATACGCAGTATTTT; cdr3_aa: CASNQAGADTQYF
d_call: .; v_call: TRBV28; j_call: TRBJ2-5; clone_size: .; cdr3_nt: TGTGCCAGCAGTAATACCGGGACCGTGACCTCTCAAGAGACCCAGTACTTC; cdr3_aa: CASSNTGTVTSQETQYF
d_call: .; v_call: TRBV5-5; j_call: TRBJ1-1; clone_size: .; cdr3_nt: TGTGCCAGCAGCTTGGGCGGGAGTAGGGCTTTCTTT; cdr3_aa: CASSLGGSRAFF
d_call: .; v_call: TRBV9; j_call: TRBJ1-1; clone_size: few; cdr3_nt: TGTGCCAGCAGCGTAGGCGCAGGCCTGAACACTGAAGCTTTCTTT; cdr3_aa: CASSVGAGLNTEAFF
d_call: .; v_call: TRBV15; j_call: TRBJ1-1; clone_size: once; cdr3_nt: TGTGCCACCAGCAGGGGAACCACTGAAGCTTTCTTT; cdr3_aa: CATSRGTTEAFF
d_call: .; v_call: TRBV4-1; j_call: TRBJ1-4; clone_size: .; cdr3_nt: TGCGCCAGCAGCCAAGGCCGCCAAGGCGCAACTAATGAAAAACTGTTTTTT; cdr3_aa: CASSQGRQGATNEKLFF
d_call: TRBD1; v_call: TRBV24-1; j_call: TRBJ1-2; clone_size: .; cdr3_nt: TGTGCCACCAGTGAACCGACAGGGGGGGACTATGGCTACACCTTC; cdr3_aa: CATSEPTGGDYGYTF
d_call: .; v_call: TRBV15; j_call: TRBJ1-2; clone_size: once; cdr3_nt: TGTGCCACCAGCAACCCGACGGTCTATGGCTACACCTTC; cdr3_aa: CATSNPTVYGYTF
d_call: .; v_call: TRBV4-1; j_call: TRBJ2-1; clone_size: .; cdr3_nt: TGCGCCAGCAGCCAAGACCTTTTCGAGCGGGACATTTACAATGAGCAGTTCTTC; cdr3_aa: CASSQDLFERDIYNEQFF
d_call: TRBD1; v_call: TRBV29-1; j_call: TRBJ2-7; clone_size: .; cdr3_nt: TGCAGCGTAATTACAGGGGGCAATCCGAAGGGCTCCTACGAGCAGTACTTC; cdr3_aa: CSVITGGNPKGSYEQYF
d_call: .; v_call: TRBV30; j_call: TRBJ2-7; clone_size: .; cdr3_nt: TGTGCCTGGAGCTGGCAAGGTTCCTACGAGCAGTACTTC; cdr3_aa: CAWSWQGSYEQYF
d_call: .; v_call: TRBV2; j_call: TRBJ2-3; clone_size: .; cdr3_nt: TGTGCCAGTCCGGCGGGGACAGATACGCAGTATTTT; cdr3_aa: CASPAGTDTQYF